The rows below give T cell receptor beta chains drawn from one sample of a study of response to subunit inactivated influenza vaccine. A single record per CDR3 protein comes from TCRdb applying MiXCR to the RT-PCR reads. The data contain a few hundred thousand distinct CDR3 sequences, roughly 7.6% of them singletons. The sequences come from PBMCs from blood, collected 23 to 25 months after vaccination. The receptors shown here come from a man aged 50 to 69 who received an inactivated influenza vaccine. Each CDR3 is given with its conserved first and last residue. D genes are given only for firm matches. Only part of the rows carry a size: once, few, many, or a class if the clone is expanded.

abundance,len,v_gene,d_gene,j_gene,CDR3aa,CDR3nt
NA,15,TRBV27,NA,TRBJ1-5,CASSFSGLSNQPQHF,TGTGCCAGCAGTTTTTCGGGACTTAGCAATCAGCCCCAGCATTTT
many,12,TRBV28,NA,TRBJ1-2,CASSFWEYGYTF,TGTGCCAGCAGTTTCTGGGAATATGGCTACACCTTC
NA,14,TRBV7-2,NA,TRBJ2-2,CASSLLSGTGELFF,TGTGCCAGCAGCTTGCTTAGTGGTACCGGGGAGCTGTTTTTT
few,15,TRBV5-5,NA,TRBJ1-4,CASSAHTGPNEKLFF,TGTGCCAGCAGCGCCCACACCGGACCTAATGAAAAACTGTTTTTT
few,14,TRBV19,NA,TRBJ2-3,CASSTNIGSDTQYF,TGTGCCAGTAGCACCAATATCGGGTCAGATACGCAGTATTTT
many,15,TRBV7-2,NA,TRBJ2-7,CASSLKTPRSYEQYF,TGTGCCAGCAGCTTAAAGACCCCCAGATCCTACGAGCAGTACTTC
NA,14,TRBV5-1,TRBD1,TRBJ2-7,CASSLDGQGYEQYF,TGCGCCAGCAGCTTGGATGGACAGGGTTACGAGCAGTACTTC
many,11,TRBV2,TRBD2,TRBJ2-1,CASSQREQQFF,TGTGCCAGCAGTCAGCGGGAGCAGCAGTTCTTC
NA,14,TRBV11-2,NA,TRBJ1-6,CASSPAPGQSTLHF,TGTGCCAGCAGCCCAGCCCCCGGACAGTCCACCCTCCACTTT
few,15,TRBV6-5,TRBD1,TRBJ1-1,CASSYSNRGDTEAFF,TGTGCCAGCAGTTACTCGAACAGGGGTGACACTGAAGCTTTCTTT
many,13,TRBV12-3/TRBV12-4,NA,TRBJ2-1,CASSLTRDNEQFF,TGTGCCAGCAGCCTCACTAGGGACAATGAGCAGTTCTTC
NA,15,TRBV4-1,NA,TRBJ1-5,CASAQTTGLNQPQHF,TGCGCCAGCGCTCAGACTACAGGGTTGAATCAGCCCCAGCATTTT
NA,14,TRBV14,NA,TRBJ2-2,CASSQVRNTGELFF,TGTGCCAGCAGCCAAGTACGGAACACCGGGGAGCTGTTTTTT
many,16,TRBV6-2/TRBV6-3,TRBD2,TRBJ2-1,CASSYSPSGSYNEQFF,TGTGCCAGCAGTTACTCCCCTAGCGGTTCCTACAATGAGCAGTTCTTC
many,16,TRBV12-3/TRBV12-4,TRBD1,TRBJ2-1,CASRTHGTAGYNEQFF,TGTGCCAGCAGGACCCACGGGACAGCTGGCTACAATGAGCAGTTCTTC
many,18,TRBV11-2,TRBD2,TRBJ2-1,CASSFRGTSGGLYNEQFF,TGTGCCAGCAGCTTCAGGGGGACTAGCGGGGGATTATACAATGAGCAGTTCTTC
many,16,TRBV4-2,TRBD2,TRBJ2-1,CASSQVGGGGYNEQFF,TGTGCCAGCAGCCAAGTTGGCGGCGGGGGGTACAATGAGCAGTTCTTC
many,17,TRBV28,NA,TRBJ2-1,CASSSSGGAGVYNEQFF,NA
few,15,TRBV3-1,NA,TRBJ2-7,CASSQVGGKRHEQYF,TGTGCCAGCAGCCAAGTCGGCGGGAAGAGACACGAGCAGTACTTC
many,14,TRBV12-3/TRBV12-4,NA,TRBJ1-4,CASSLLPDGEKLFF,TGTGCCAGCAGTTTACTCCCCGACGGTGAAAAACTGTTTTTT
NA,19,TRBV6-2/TRBV6-3,NA,TRBJ2-7,CASSYSTVRMTVSPYEQYF,TGTGCCAGCAGTTACTCCACAGTGCGTATGACCGTTAGTCCCTACGAGCAGTACTTC
NA,14,TRBV7-2,NA,TRBJ1-2,CASSRKGNFYGYTF,TGTGCCAGCAGCCGGAAAGGGAATTTCTATGGCTACACCTTC
NA,17,TRBV10-3,TRBD2,TRBJ2-3,CANSRRTSGTRTDTQYF,TGTGCCAACAGTCGTCGGACTAGCGGGACCCGCACAGATACGCAGTATTTT
many,13,TRBV15,NA,TRBJ2-7,CATSAGDSYEQYF,TGTGCCACCAGTGCAGGGGACTCCTACGAGCAGTACTTC
few,12,TRBV6-2/TRBV6-3,NA,TRBJ1-5,CASTRGHQPQHF,TGTGCCAGCACTCGTGGTCATCAGCCCCAGCATTTT
NA,16,TRBV5-1,TRBD2,TRBJ2-1,CASSLFSAGGPGEQFF,TGCGCCAGCAGCTTGTTTTCAGCGGGGGGGCCCGGTGAGCAGTTCTTC
few,14,TRBV4-1,NA,TRBJ1-5,CASSPDQGYRPQHF,TGCGCCAGCAGCCCAGATCAGGGTTATCGGCCCCAGCATTTT
few,16,TRBV7-8,NA,TRBJ2-4,CASSLGYQVAKNIQYF,TGTGCCAGCAGCTTAGGGTACCAGGTAGCCAAAAACATTCAGTACTTC
few,15,TRBV20-1,NA,TRBJ1-1,CSARDIGGTGTEAFF,TGCAGTGCTAGAGATATAGGGGGAACCGGCACTGAAGCTTTCTTT
NA,15,TRBV15,TRBD1,TRBJ1-6,CATSVDRSRASPLHF,TGTGCCACCAGCGTGGACAGGAGCCGCGCTTCACCCCTCCACTTT
few,14,TRBV12-3/TRBV12-4,NA,TRBJ1-2,CASSGPARIYGYTF,TGTGCCAGCAGTGGCCCAGCGCGAATCTATGGCTACACCTTC